Presented here are 6 T cell receptor beta chains from one specimen sequenced in a study of blood T cell repertoires in COVID-19. Generated by immunoSEQ multiplex PCR, the TCRdb table keeps only in-frame clones and is missing some. The sample has about 190,000 clones, about 83% seen once; the top ten hold approximately 5.1%. Sequencing input: peripheral blood. Receptors were obtained from a woman between 65 and 79 years old with active or convalescent COVID-19.

This clone has just one count. The chain has TRBV7-3 and TRBJ2-1; TRBD2 is a possible D gene (6 bases). The CDR3 sequence is 14 residues long. Trimming shortened V by 0 bases and J by 9 bases, and 12 bases separated the two germline ends. Germline V gene lookup returns CDR1 SGHTA and CDR2 FQGTGA. CDR3 in amino acids: CASSLTELAGEQFF. The CDR3 nucleotides are TGTGCCAGCAGCTTAACTGAACTAGCTGGTGAGCAGTTCTTC.

To note about this clone: Additional DNA sequences in this sample encode the identical CDR3. The gene calls are TRBV5-1 and TRBJ1-4; 9 bases align to TRBD1. The CDR3 loop spans 14 amino acids. The germline V gene has CDR1 SGHRS and CDR2 YFSETQ. J lost 5 bases, V lost 4 bases, and 3 bases had no gene match. CDR3 residues: CASSQGQGNEKLFF. The CDR3 DNA reads as TGCGCCAGCAGCCAGGGACAGGGCAATGAAAAACTGTTTTTT.

The CDR3 DNA follows: TGCGCCAGCAGCCCGCTGGAGTACGGGGAGCTGTTTTTT. Its translation is CASSPLEYGELFF. The chain recombines TRBV4-1 with TRBJ2-2; no clear D. CDR3 size: 13 residues. CDR1 is MGHRA, CDR2 YSYEKL, per germline. The V gene lost 4 bases and the J gene lost 7 bases, with 10 bases spanning the gap.

This chain uses TRBV19 with TRBJ2-1, with 15 nucleotides matching TRBD2. The CDR3 consists of 21 residues. The germline V gene has CDR1 LNHDA and CDR2 SQIVND (reference sequence). Trimming at V came to 6 bases and at J to 7 bases, leaving 22 bases not matched to a gene. In DNA, the CDR3 is TGTGCCAGTAGCGGGCGCGGTAAAGGGACTAGCGGGAGGAGGATAGGGAATGAGCAGTTCTTC. It is translated as CASSGRGKGTSGRRIGNEQFF.

V is TRBV6-4 and J is TRBJ2-3, with 9 nucleotides matching TRBD2. The germline gives CDR1 MRHNA, CDR2 SNTAGT. This CDR3 spans 15 amino acids. Trimming removed 6 bases from V and 3 bases from J; junction bases left unmatched: 7. The CDR3 DNA sequence: TGTGCCAGCAGCGGTAGCGGGAGTGGAACAGATACGCAGTATTTT. Amino acid sequence: CASSGSGSGTDTQYF.

In regard to this clone: Distinct nucleotide sequences in the sample also encode this CDR3. J is TRBJ1-2 and V is TRBV28, with a weak D call TRBD1 (5 bases). Germline V CDR1 and CDR2: MDHEN, SYDVKM. The CDR3 consists of 14 residues. V shed 1 base and J shed 5 bases, with 11 bases lying between them. The CDR3 region is CASSLSRGGYGYTF. CDR3 in DNA: TGTGCCAGCAGTTTATCAAGGGGCGGATATGGCTACACCTTC.